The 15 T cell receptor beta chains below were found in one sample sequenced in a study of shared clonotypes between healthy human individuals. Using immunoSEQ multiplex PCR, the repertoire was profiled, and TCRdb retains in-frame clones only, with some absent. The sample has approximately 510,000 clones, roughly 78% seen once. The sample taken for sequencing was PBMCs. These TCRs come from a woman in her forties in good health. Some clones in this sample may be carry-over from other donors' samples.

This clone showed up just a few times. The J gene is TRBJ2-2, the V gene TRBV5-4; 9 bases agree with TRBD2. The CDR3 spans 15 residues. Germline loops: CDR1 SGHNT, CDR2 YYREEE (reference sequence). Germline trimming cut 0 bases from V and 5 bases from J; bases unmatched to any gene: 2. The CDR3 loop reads CASSLGGRETGELFF. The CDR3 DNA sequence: TGTGCCAGCAGCTTGGGCGGGAGGGAAACCGGGGAGCTGTTTTTT.

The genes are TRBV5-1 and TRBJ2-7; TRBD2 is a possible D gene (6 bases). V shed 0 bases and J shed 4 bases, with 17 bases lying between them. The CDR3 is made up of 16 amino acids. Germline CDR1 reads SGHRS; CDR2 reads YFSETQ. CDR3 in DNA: TGCGCCAGCAGCTTGGCGGCTAGCGTACCGCCTTACGAGCAGTACTTC. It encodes CASSLAASVPPYEQYF.

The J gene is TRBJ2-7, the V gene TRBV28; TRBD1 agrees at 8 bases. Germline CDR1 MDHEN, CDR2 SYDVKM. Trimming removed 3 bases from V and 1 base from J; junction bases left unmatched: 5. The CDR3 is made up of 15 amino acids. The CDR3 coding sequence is TGTGCCAGCAGTTTGCCTGGGACAGGTTCCTACGAGCAGTACTTC. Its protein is CASSLPGTGSYEQYF.

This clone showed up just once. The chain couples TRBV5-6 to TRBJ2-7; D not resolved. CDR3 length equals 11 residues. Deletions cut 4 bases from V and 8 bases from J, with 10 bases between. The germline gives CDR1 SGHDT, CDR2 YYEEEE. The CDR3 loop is CASSRDEQQYF. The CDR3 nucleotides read TGTGCCAGCAGCAGGGATGAGCAGCAGTACTTC.

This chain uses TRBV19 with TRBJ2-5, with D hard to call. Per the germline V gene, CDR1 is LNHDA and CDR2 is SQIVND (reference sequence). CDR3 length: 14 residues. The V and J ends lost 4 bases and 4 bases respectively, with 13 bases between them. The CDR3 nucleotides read TGTGCCAGTAGTAACGGACCCGGGCCAGAGACCCAGTACTTC. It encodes CASSNGPGPETQYF.

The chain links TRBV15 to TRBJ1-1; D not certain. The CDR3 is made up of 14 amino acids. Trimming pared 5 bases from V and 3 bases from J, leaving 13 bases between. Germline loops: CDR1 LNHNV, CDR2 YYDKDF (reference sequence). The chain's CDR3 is CATSYILADTEAFF. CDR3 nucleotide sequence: TGTGCCACCAGCTACATCTTAGCGGACACTGAAGCTTTCTTT.

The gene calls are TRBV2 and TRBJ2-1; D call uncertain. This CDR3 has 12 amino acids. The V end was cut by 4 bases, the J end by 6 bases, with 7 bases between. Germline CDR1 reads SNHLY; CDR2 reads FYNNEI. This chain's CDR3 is CASSGNSNEQFF. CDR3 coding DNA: TGTGCCAGCAGTGGGAACAGCAATGAGCAGTTCTTC.

Here the CDR3 reads CSVDGQGSYGYTF. The CDR3 DNA reads as TGCAGCGTTGACGGACAGGGTAGCTATGGCTACACCTTC. The genes are TRBV29-1 and TRBJ1-2; 8 nucleotides align to TRBD1. V lost 3 bases to trimming and J lost 4 bases; unmatched junction nucleotides: 4. CDR1 SQVTM and CDR2 ANQGSEA come from the germline V gene. The CDR3 is 13 residues long.

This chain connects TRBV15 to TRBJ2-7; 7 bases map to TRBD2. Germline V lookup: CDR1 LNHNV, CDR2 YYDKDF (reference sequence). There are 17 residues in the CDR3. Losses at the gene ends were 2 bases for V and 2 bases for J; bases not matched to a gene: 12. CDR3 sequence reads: CATSRSPRWEGTYEQYF. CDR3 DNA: TGTGCCACCAGCAGATCCCCCAGGTGGGAGGGGACCTACGAGCAGTACTTC.

The chain's CDR3 is CASSLRGGVWGAEAFF. DNA for the CDR3: TGTGCCAGCAGTTTAAGGGGCGGCGTTTGGGGAGCTGAAGCTTTCTTT. This chain connects TRBV28 to TRBJ1-1; a possible D gene is TRBD1 (5 bases). Trimming cost V 2 bases and J 6 bases, with 19 bases left between them. CDR3 length equals 16 residues. In germline, CDR1 is MDHEN, CDR2 SYDVKM. The full variable domain, completed using reference TRBV28 and TRBJ1-1, is DVKVTQSSRYLVKRTGEKVFLECVQDMDHENMFWYRQDPGLGLRLIYFSYDVKMKEKGDIPEGYSVSREKKERFSLILESASTNQTSMYLCASSLRGGVWGAEAFFGQGTRLTVV.

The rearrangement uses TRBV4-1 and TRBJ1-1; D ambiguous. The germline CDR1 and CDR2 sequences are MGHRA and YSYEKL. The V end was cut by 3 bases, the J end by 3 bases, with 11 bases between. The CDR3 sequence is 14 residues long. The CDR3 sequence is CASSHFGGDTEAFF. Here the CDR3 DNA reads TGCGCCAGCAGCCATTTTGGTGGAGACACTGAAGCTTTCTTT.

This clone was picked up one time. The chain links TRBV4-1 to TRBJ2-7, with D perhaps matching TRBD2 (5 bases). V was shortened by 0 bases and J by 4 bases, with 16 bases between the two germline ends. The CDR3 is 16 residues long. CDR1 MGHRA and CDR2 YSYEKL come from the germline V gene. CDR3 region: CASSQDPASGAYEQYF. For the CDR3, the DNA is TGCGCCAGCAGCCAAGATCCGGCGAGCGGAGCGTACGAGCAGTACTTC.

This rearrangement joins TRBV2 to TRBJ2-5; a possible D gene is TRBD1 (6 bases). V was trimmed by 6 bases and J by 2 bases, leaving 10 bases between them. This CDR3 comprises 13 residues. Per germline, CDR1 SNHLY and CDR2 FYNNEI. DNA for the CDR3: TGTGCCAGCAGACCGGGACATCAAGAGACCCAGTACTTC. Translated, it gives CASRPGHQETQYF.

The chain's CDR3 is CAPWGRGLTSYEQYF. The CDR3 DNA follows: TGTGCCCCCTGGGGGAGGGGCCTGACTTCCTACGAGCAGTACTTC. V and J are TRBV21-1 and TRBJ2-7; TRBD2, the table's D call, was not compared with the DNA. TRBV21-1 is noted as a pseudogene. CDR3 length equals 15 residues.

CDR3 loop: CASSLGQMNTEAFF. The CDR3, as DNA: TGCGCCAGCAGCTTGGGGCAGATGAACACTGAAGCTTTCTTT. The rearrangement joins TRBV5-1 to TRBJ1-1; D remains unclear. The CDR3 has 14 residues. Germline assignment: CDR1 SGHRS and CDR2 YFSETQ. V was clipped by 0 bases and J by 0 bases, with 6 bases between them.